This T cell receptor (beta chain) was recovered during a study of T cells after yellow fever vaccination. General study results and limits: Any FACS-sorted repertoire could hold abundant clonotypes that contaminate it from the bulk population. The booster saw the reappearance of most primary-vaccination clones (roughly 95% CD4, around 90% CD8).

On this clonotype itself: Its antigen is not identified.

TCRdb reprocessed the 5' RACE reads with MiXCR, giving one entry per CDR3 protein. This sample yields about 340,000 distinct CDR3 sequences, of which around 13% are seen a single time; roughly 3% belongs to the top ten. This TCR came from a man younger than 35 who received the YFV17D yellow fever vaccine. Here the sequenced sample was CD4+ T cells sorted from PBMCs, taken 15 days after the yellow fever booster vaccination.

CDR3 amino acids: CASSLGLTGSTGELFF. CDR3 bases: TGCGCCAGCAGCTTGGGTTTGACAGGGAGCACCGGGGAGCTGTTTTTT. The chain links TRBV5-1 to TRBJ2-2, with 7 bases aligning to TRBD1. V lost 0 bases and J lost 4; bases outside the gene matches: 6. CDR3 length: 16 amino acids. The germline gives CDR1 SGHRS, CDR2 YFSETQ.